This passage covers 17 T cell receptor beta chains from one sample sequenced in a study of radiotherapy plus CTLA-4 blockade in lung cancer. TCRdb's copy holds only in-frame clones and misses some; the assay was immunoSEQ multiplex PCR. The sample has tens of thousands of clones; about 72% are singletons. The sample consisted of peripheral blood, taken from a patient treated with radiotherapy plus ipilimumab. The source is a human donor with non-small cell lung cancer whose response to radiotherapy plus ipilimumab could not be evaluated. Some clones in this sample may be carry-over from other donors' samples.

This clone was detected a few times. The chain links TRBV7-9 to TRBJ1-1; TRBD1 aligns across 7 bases. J gave up 4 bases and V 5 bases, and 13 bases lay outside the gene matches. The CDR3 is 16 amino acids. Germline lookup yields CDR1 SEHNR and CDR2 FQNEAQ (reference sequence). The DNA for the CDR3 is TGTGCCAGCAGCCCCGACAGGGTAGTGTCCGGCACTGAAGCTTTCTTT. Amino acids: CASSPDRVVSGTEAFF.

J is TRBJ1-6 and V is TRBV7-8; TRBD1 is a possible D gene (6 bases). The CDR3 runs to 17 residues. The germline gives CDR1 SGHVS, CDR2 FQNEAQ. Trimming cost V 0 bases and J 0 bases, with 9 bases left between them. The CDR3 loop reads CASSLATGSSYNSPLHF. The CDR3 DNA is TGTGCCAGCAGCTTAGCGACAGGAAGCTCCTATAATTCACCCCTCCACTTT.

V gene TRBV4-1 combines with J gene TRBJ2-7; weak D call: TRBD2 (5 bases). CDR1 and CDR2 (germline): MGHRA, YSYEKL. The V end lost 0 bases, the J end lost 2 bases, and 11 bases lay between the germline ends. There are 15 residues in the CDR3. In DNA form, the CDR3 reads TGCGCCAGCAGCCAAGAGGGCGGGTTTGCCTACGAGCAGTACTTC. This codes for CASSQEGGFAYEQYF.

The chain recombines TRBV6-6 with TRBJ1-2; D is possibly TRBD1 (5 bases). The CDR3 is 16 residues long. V lost 6 bases to trimming and J lost 2 bases, with 19 bases between them. Germline V CDR1 and CDR2: MNHNY, SVGAGI (reference sequence). Here the CDR3 reads CASRGTGWEGNYGYTF. The CDR3 DNA reads TGTGCCAGCAGAGGGACTGGCTGGGAAGGGAACTATGGCTACACCTTC.

The chain carries TRBV27 and TRBJ2-1; 7 bases are shared with TRBD2. CDR1 MNHEY and CDR2 SMNVEV come from the germline V gene (reference sequence). The junction had 5 bases not matched to a gene; V was cut back by 2 bases and J by 1 base. The CDR3 contains 16 residues. The CDR3 DNA is TGTGCCAGCAGTTTAACTTCGGGGGGTTCCTACAATGAGCAGTTCTTC. Its protein is CASSLTSGGSYNEQFF.

The gene calls are TRBV30 and TRBJ1-5; no reliable D call. In germline, CDR1 is GTSNPN, CDR2 SVGIG (reference sequence). Trimming pared 1 base from V and 5 bases from J, leaving 15 bases between. The CDR3 is 15 amino acids. The CDR3 DNA sequence: TGTGCCTGGAGTGCGGGATCGGGTGTCGATCAGCCCCAGCATTTT. It is translated as CAWSAGSGVDQPQHF. Full variable domain (outside the CDR3, taken from reference TRBV30 and TRBJ1-5): SQTIHQWPATLVQPVGSPLSLECTVEGTSNPNLYWYRQAAGRGLQLLFYSVGIGQISSEVPQNLSASRPQDRQFILSSKKLLLSDSGFYLCAWSAGSGVDQPQHFGDGTRLSIL.

The rearrangement joins TRBV7-2 to TRBJ2-2; 8 nucleotides line up with TRBD2. The V segment lost 2 bases and the J segment 7 bases; nucleotides outside the gene matches: 9. Germline CDR1 is SGHTA and CDR2 is FQGNSA. The CDR3 length is 16 residues. This CDR3 reads CASSLITGGPGGELFF. CDR3 bases: TGTGCCAGCAGCTTAATTACGGGGGGGCCGGGCGGGGAGCTGTTTTTT.

The chain is built from TRBV6-1 and TRBJ2-7; 11 bases map to TRBD2. Germline V gives CDR1 MNHNS, CDR2 SASEGT. V was pared by 4 bases and J by 2 bases, with 4 bases of the junction left unmatched. The CDR3 is made up of 15 amino acids. The CDR3 DNA reads TGTGCCAGCAGTGCGCTAGCGGGGGGACCCTACGAGCAGTACTTC. Translating gives CASSALAGGPYEQYF.

The chain links TRBV18 to TRBJ1-2, with a tentative D call TRBD1 (6 bases). The CDR3 consists of 16 residues. V was pared by 3 bases and J by 0 bases, with 14 bases between. The germline V gene encodes CDR1 KGHSH and CDR2 LQKENI. The CDR3: CASSPKGKGANYGYTF. CDR3 bases: TGTGCCAGCTCACCTAAGGGGAAGGGGGCTAACTATGGCTACACCTTC.

The chain uses TRBV4-2 and TRBJ1-2; 7 bases agree with TRBD1. The CDR3 totals 15 residues. V shed 3 bases, J shed 4 bases, and the junction held 8 bases outside the gene matches. Germline V gene sequence: CDR1 LGHNA, CDR2 YNFKEQ. This CDR3 is CASSQSDRAGYGYTF. CDR3 nucleotide sequence: TGTGCCAGCAGCCAGTCAGACAGGGCGGGCTATGGCTACACCTTC.

CDR3 sequence reads: CASSPASGGTPGTQYF. CDR3 bases: TGCGCCAGCAGCCCCGCTAGCGGGGGTACCCCCGGGACCCAGTACTTC. V gene TRBV5-1 combines with J gene TRBJ2-5; TRBD2 agrees at 10 bases. The CDR3 totals 16 residues. V was pared by 4 bases and J by 7 bases, with 13 bases of the junction left unmatched. Germline assignment: CDR1 SGHRS and CDR2 YFSETQ.

This chain connects TRBV4-1 to TRBJ1-2; TRBD1 might be the D (5 bases). Trimming took 4 bases from V and 8 from J, leaving 14 bases between them. The germline V gene encodes CDR1 MGHRA and CDR2 YSYEKL. The CDR3 is made up of 13 amino acids. The chain's CDR3 is CASSPYGGTGYTF. DNA of the CDR3: TGCGCCAGCAGCCCCTACGGGGGGACGGGCTACACCTTC.

This chain connects TRBV18 to TRBJ2-1; TRBD1 is a possible D gene (6 bases). With 3 bases removed from V and 2 bases from J, the gap between germline ends came to 11 bases. Germline values: CDR1 KGHSH, CDR2 LQKENI. This CDR3 spans 15 amino acids. In DNA, the CDR3 is TGTGCCAGCTCACCTCAAGGACAGACCTACAATGAGCAGTTCTTC. Its translation: CASSPQGQTYNEQFF.

The rearrangement links TRBV6-1 to TRBJ2-1, with TRBD1 identical over 10 bases. The CDR3 consists of 14 residues. V trimming: 8 bases; J trimming: 6 bases; junction bases outside the gene matches: 7. Germline V gene sequence: CDR1 MNHNS, CDR2 SASEGT. The CDR3 nucleotides read TGTGCCAGCGGCCGACAGGGGGCCGCCAATGAGCAGTTCTTC. Translated: CASGRQGAANEQFF.

Turning to this clone: Other DNA sequences within the sample encode an identical CDR3. The chain combines TRBV7-9 with TRBJ1-1; D remains ambiguous. V lost 1 base and J lost 3, with 6 bases in between. This CDR3 has 13 amino acids. The germline CDR1 and CDR2 sequences are SEHNR and FQNEAQ (reference sequence). CDR3: CASSLDSHTEAFF. CDR3 nucleotide sequence: TGTGCCAGCAGCTTAGACAGTCACACTGAAGCTTTCTTT. The full variable domain, rest sourced from reference TRBV7-9 and TRBJ1-1, is DTGVSQNPRHKITKRGQNVTFRCDPISEHNRLYWYRQTLGQGPEFLTYFQNEAQLEKSRLLSDRFSAERPKGSFSTLEIQRTEQGDSAMYLCASSLDSHTEAFFGQGTRLTVV.

The chain has TRBV4-1 and TRBJ2-7; no clear D. Germline CDR1 MGHRA, CDR2 YSYEKL. The V end lost 1 base, the J end lost 2 bases, and 12 bases lay between the germline ends. The CDR3 loop spans 15 amino acids. The CDR3 sequence is CASSQVGDGTYEQYF. The CDR3 coding sequence is TGCGCCAGCAGCCAAGTAGGAGACGGAACCTACGAGCAGTACTTC.

The chain recombines TRBV15 with TRBJ2-5, with D hard to call. In germline, CDR1 is LNHNV, CDR2 YYDKDF (reference sequence). With 5 bases removed from V and 5 bases from J, the gap between germline ends came to 9 bases. CDR3 length: 12 residues. The DNA for the CDR3 is TGTGCCACCAGCGCAGACTGGGAGACCCAGTACTTC. Translation gives CATSADWETQYF. The full variable domain, in which reference TRBV15 and TRBJ2-5 provide the parts outside the CDR3, is DAMVIQNPRYQVTQFGKPVTLSCSQTLNHNVMYWYQQKSSQAPKLLFHYYDKDFNNEADTPDNFQSRRPNTSFCFLDIRSPGLGDTAMYLCATSADWETQYFGPGTRLLVL.